This entry is about one TCR beta chain. The antigen remains unidentified. Described treatment: oral pan-JAK inhibitor, 5-10 mg twice daily. The sample originates from a study of CD8+ T cells in alopecia areata. Turning to the study itself: Treated patients were given oral tofacitinib, which was dosed at 5 to 10 mg twice daily.

Trimming stripped 4 bases from V and 1 base from J, with 14 bases between. The germline gives CDR1 SNHLY, CDR2 FYNNEI. This CDR3 has 15 residues. Findings of the study overall: In lesional scalp, particularly from alopecia totalis/universalis, clonality was higher than in normal scalp.

RNA extraction was followed by reverse transcription into cDNA, which acted as the sequencing template. Clones were read by immunoSEQ multiplex PCR, and TCRdb kept only the in-frame ones, dropping some. The profile shows about 260,000 clones, about 62% of them singletons. This receptor was identified in a human donor with alopecia areata. Source: CD4+ T cells sorted from blood, taken at week 52, from a patient treated with tofacitinib. The chain links TRBV2 to TRBJ2-7; no clear D. CDR3 in DNA: TGTGCCAGCAGTGTGCAGGCTCTCGAATCCTACGAGCAGTACTTC. It is translated as CASSVQALESYEQYF.